This entry is about one T cell receptor beta chain. Its matching antigen is unknown. This entry is derived from a study of cytomegalovirus exposure and HLA in healthy donors. The wider study: Around 86 million unique TCRs, all from HLA-typed donors, were included in an early release of the data.

A multiplex PCR was run with 60 Vbeta primers and 13 Jbeta primers. The repertoire was sequenced with immunoSEQ multiplex PCR; TCRdb's copy has only in-frame clones and lacks some. The sample records 200,000 to 250,000 clones, approximately 84% being singletons. Trimming took off 7 bases at V and 5 bases at J, with 17 bases between the two ends. The germline V gene has CDR1 SNHLY and CDR2 FYNNEI. The CDR3 has 14 amino acids. General study points: Most TCR sequences were uncommon, yet certain public TCRs appeared in many donors. Among the CMV-associated chains, three were confirmed in vitro as specific for CMV antigens.

The chain is built from TRBV2 and TRBJ1-1; D possibly corresponds to TRBD1 (6 bases). The source of this sequence is a middle-aged woman in good health and CMV-seronegative. The sequenced sample was PBMCs. This CDR3 is CASMWAGEGTEAFF. DNA for the CDR3: TGTGCCAGCATGTGGGCAGGGGAGGGAACTGAAGCTTTCTTT.